A single sample gave rise to the 32 T cell receptor beta chains below, sequenced in a study of immune characterization of retroperitoneal liposarcoma. TCRdb reprocessed the PCR reads with MiXCR, giving one entry per CDR3 protein. The table shows 2,000 to 3,000 distinct CDR3 sequences, with 37% occurring only once. What was sequenced was tumor tissue. The receptors here all came from a male donor with retroperitoneal liposarcoma.

The chain carries TRBV6-8 and TRBJ1-4; the match to TRBD1 covers 7 bases. The germline V gene has CDR1 MNHGY and CDR2 SAAAGT. Unmatched junction bases numbered 5, after V lost 5 bases and J lost 8 bases. The CDR3 extends over 13 amino acids. The CDR3 DNA is TGTGCCAGCAGTGACAGGGTACGGGAAAAACTGTTTTTT. It specifies CASSDRVREKLFF.

The chain couples TRBV27 to TRBJ1-5; D remains ambiguous. The CDR3 consists of 13 residues. CDR1 is MNHEY and CDR2 is SMNVEV in the germline V gene (reference sequence). The germline V and J ends were trimmed by 0 bases and 7 bases, with 7 bases remaining between them. In DNA form, the CDR3 reads TGTGCCAGCAGTTTATCAGGCGGCCAGCCCCAGCATTTT. Its translation is CASSLSGGQPQHF.

The CDR3 nucleotides read TGTGCCAGCAGTGCACAAGGACCAACTTATGGCTACACCTTC. Its protein product is CASSAQGPTYGYTF. V gene TRBV6-1 combines with J gene TRBJ1-2, with D uncertain. Per the germline V gene, CDR1 is MNHNS and CDR2 is SASEGT. CDR3 length: 14 residues. V gave up 4 bases and J gave up 5 bases, with 14 bases separating them.

Concerning this clonotype itself: With a much larger clone just one base away, this may be a read error. The chain has TRBV12-3 or TRBV12-4 and TRBJ2-4; D may be TRBD2 (5 bases). V lost 7 bases to trimming and J lost 13 bases, with 26 bases between them. CDR3 length: 15 amino acids. DNA for the CDR3: TGTGCCAGCATATATTCCTCAGCGGAGAAGATTGAGCAGTACTTC. Amino acids: CASIYSSAEKIEQYF.

This clonotype is medium-sized by share. The chain recombines TRBV6-2 or TRBV6-3 with TRBJ2-2; D gene uncertain. Per the germline V gene, CDR1 is MNHEY and CDR2 is SVGEGT. The CDR3 consists of 13 residues. V lost 6 bases and J 4 bases, leaving 9 bases between the germline ends. The chain's CDR3 is CASRYDTTGELFF. The CDR3 DNA sequence: TGTGCCAGCAGATATGACACCACCGGGGAGCTGTTTTTT.

For the CDR3, the DNA is TGCGCCAGCAGCCGATCGACGGGGGGTGGGGGGGAGCTGTTTTTT. Its translation: CASSRSTGGGGELFF. This rearrangement joins TRBV4-1 to TRBJ2-2; 7 positions match TRBD2. V dropped 4 bases and J dropped 8; count of bases not matched to a gene: 10. This CDR3 has 15 residues. CDR1 and CDR2 (germline): MGHRA, YSYEKL.

The chain is built from TRBV6-2 or TRBV6-3 and TRBJ2-1; 12 bases line up with TRBD2. Germline V CDR1 and CDR2: MNHEY, SVGEGT. The V segment lost 7 bases and the J segment 8 bases; nucleotides outside the gene matches: 9. CDR3 length equals 15 residues. CDR3 region: CASNRGLAGRDEQFF. The CDR3 DNA follows: TGTGCCAGCAACCGAGGACTAGCGGGAAGGGATGAGCAGTTCTTC.

The rearrangement joins TRBV10-2 to TRBJ1-6; no definite D call. Trimming removed 10 bases from V and 0 bases from J, with 16 bases in between. CDR3 size: 16 residues. Germline loops: CDR1 WSHSY, CDR2 SAAADI. The CDR3 reads CATSPVRSSYNSPLHF. CDR3 in DNA: TGCGCCACCTCCCCGGTCCGGAGCTCCTATAATTCACCCCTCCACTTT.

This rearrangement joins TRBV6-1 to TRBJ2-5, with unresolved D. CDR3 size: 13 residues. V was shortened by 7 bases and J by 1 base, with 10 bases between the two germline ends. The germline V gene encodes CDR1 MNHNS and CDR2 SASEGT. The CDR3 DNA reads as TGTGCCAGCACCGGAGCTATCCAAGAGACCCAGTACTTC. This gives the protein CASTGAIQETQYF.

The chain recombines TRBV7-2 with TRBJ2-1; 10 bases line up with TRBD2. Matching the DNA end better, TRBJ2-5 makes the J call doubtful. This CDR3 comprises 16 residues. The germline gives CDR1 SGHTA, CDR2 FQGNSA. The CDR3 DNA reads TGTGCCAGCAGTTTCGGACTAGCGGCGGGCGGCGAGACCCAGTACTTC. Residues: CASSFGLAAGGETQYF.

This clonotype was seen only a few times. Since no conserved phenylalanine or tryptophan closes the CDR3, a read error is the likely cause. The gene calls are TRBV6-6 and TRBJ2-1; 9 bases match TRBD1. V gave up 6 bases and J gave up 10 bases; unmatched junction bases: 7. The CDR3 is 13 residues long. Germline V gene sequence: CDR1 MNHNY, CDR2 SVGAGI (reference sequence). CDR3 loop: CASSGTGLHEQFL. The CDR3 bases are TGTGCCAGCAGCGGGACAGGGCTGCACGAGCAGTTCTTA.

The chain links TRBV27 to TRBJ2-1, with 10 bases matching TRBD1. V lost 4 bases and J lost 7; bases outside the gene matches: 4. Germline-derived CDR1 and CDR2 are MNHEY and SMNVEV (reference sequence). The CDR3 consists of 14 residues. The CDR3 nucleotides read TGTGCCAGCAGTTGGGGACAGGGGCATAATGAGCAGTTCTTC. Its translation: CASSWGQGHNEQFF.

The chain combines TRBV6-4 with TRBJ2-1, with 10 bases matching TRBD2. The CDR3 is 15 residues long. The V gene end was trimmed by 3 bases and the J gene end by 10 bases; junction bases not matched to a gene: 9. Germline assignment: CDR1 MRHNA and CDR2 SNTAGT. CDR3 nucleotides: TGTGCCAGCAGTGAGTCCGGGACTAGCGTAGGGGAGCAGTTCTTC. Translating it yields CASSESGTSVGEQFF.

This clonotype qualifies as medium-sized (0.01 to 0.1%). The V and J genes are TRBV4-1 and TRBJ2-3, with a tentative D call TRBD1 (6 bases). CDR1 and CDR2 (germline): MGHRA, YSYEKL. V dropped 1 base and J dropped 7 bases, with 12 bases sitting between them. This CDR3 has 14 amino acids. Here the CDR3 reads CASSQAPDRNTQYF. The DNA for the CDR3 is TGCGCCAGCAGCCAAGCCCCTGACAGGAATACGCAGTATTTT.

The V and J genes are TRBV6-6 and TRBJ2-1, with D perhaps assigned TRBD1 or TRBD2 (6 bases each). The CDR3 has 14 amino acids. Germline lookup yields CDR1 MNHNY and CDR2 SVGAGI (reference sequence). Trimming removed 2 bases from V and 13 bases from J, with 18 bases in between. CDR3 protein: CASSYRRTGAPQFF. CDR3 in DNA: TGTGCCAGCAGTTACCGACGCACGGGGGCGCCCCAGTTCTTC.

V gene TRBV12-3 or TRBV12-4 combines with J gene TRBJ2-1, with a weak D call TRBD1 (6 bases). Near its end, the DNA agrees better with TRBJ2-7, so the J call may be wrong. This CDR3 comprises 14 residues. The chain's CDR3 is CASSWMSGVYEQYF. CDR3 nucleotides: TGTGCCAGCAGTTGGATGTCAGGGGTGTACGAGCAGTACTTC.

By its share, this clonotype is medium-sized. The rearrangement uses TRBV27 and TRBJ1-2, with a possible D match to TRBD1 (6 bases). V lost 0 bases, J lost 7 bases, and 15 bases lay in between. From germline, CDR1 is MNHEY and CDR2 SMNVEV (reference sequence). The CDR3 extends over 15 amino acids. CDR3 nucleotides: TGTGCCAGCAGTTTATCGAGGGGGGGCGGGAGTGGCTACACCTTC. Protein: CASSLSRGGGSGYTF.

By sample share, this clonotype is medium-sized. This chain connects TRBV7-6 to TRBJ2-4; 7 nucleotides line up with TRBD1. J was trimmed by 2 bases and V by 5 bases; bases with no gene match: 9. Germline V CDR1 and CDR2: SGHVS, FNYEAQ. This CDR3 comprises 16 residues. The CDR3 DNA reads TGTGCCAGCAGCCTACTGAAGACAGGGTCCAAAAACATTCAGTACTTC. Its protein is CASSLLKTGSKNIQYF.

The chain recombines TRBV10-2 with TRBJ2-5, with TRBD2 matching over 14 bases. The DNA end is a closer match to TRBJ2-7, so the J assignment may be wrong. Germline loops: CDR1 WSHSY, CDR2 SAAADI. The CDR3 covers 16 residues. DNA for the CDR3: TGCGCCAGCGCCCCGGGACTAGCGGGAGTCACCTACGAGCAGTACTTC. Translating gives CASAPGLAGVTYEQYF.

In its sample, this clonotype is medium-sized. J is TRBJ2-1 and V is TRBV5-6; D remains unclear. Germline CDR1 reads SGHDT; CDR2 reads YYEEEE. V lost 0 bases to trimming and J lost 5 bases, with 3 bases between them. This CDR3 has 12 amino acids. CDR3 sequence: CASSLEHNEQFF. The CDR3 DNA sequence: TGTGCCAGCAGCTTGGAACACAATGAGCAGTTCTTC.

The V gene is TRBV12-5, the J gene TRBJ2-1; TRBD1 agrees at 8 bases. Germline-derived CDR1 and CDR2 are LGHNT and FRNRAP. The V gene end was trimmed by 7 bases and the J gene end by 7 bases; junction bases not matched to a gene: 9. CDR3 length equals 14 residues. CDR3 nucleotide sequence: TGTGCTAGTGCCCCCAGGACAGGGCAAAATGAGCAGTTCTTC. Protein sequence: CASAPRTGQNEQFF.

This clonotype has more than one count but fewer than ten. V is TRBV7-2 and J is TRBJ2-1; 9 bases agree with TRBD2. CDR1 and CDR2 (germline): SGHTA, FQGNSA. Trimming at V came to 5 bases and at J to 8 bases, leaving 10 bases not matched to a gene. The CDR3 is 15 amino acids. The CDR3 loop is CASSVFSGSRDEQFF. In DNA form, the CDR3 reads TGTGCCAGCAGCGTCTTTAGCGGGAGCAGGGATGAGCAGTTCTTC.

The rearrangement joins TRBV7-2 to TRBJ2-2, with 7 positions matching TRBD2. The germline V gene encodes CDR1 SGHTA and CDR2 FQGNSA. The junction had 7 bases not matched to a gene; V was cut back by 4 bases and J by 2 bases. The CDR3 consists of 16 residues. CDR3 sequence reads: CASSSTLAVNTGELFF. CDR3 nucleotides: TGTGCCAGCAGCTCGACCCTAGCGGTAAACACCGGGGAGCTGTTTTTT.

This clonotype was observed a few times. V is TRBV7-2 and J is TRBJ2-3, with 16 bases identical to TRBD2. TRBJ2-7 explains the end of the DNA better; the J call may be wrong. This CDR3 has 17 residues. Germline V gene data show CDR1 as SGHTA and CDR2 as FQGNSA. CDR3 in amino acids: CASTRWGLAGGRNEQYF. The CDR3 nucleotides read TGTGCCAGCACCCGATGGGGACTAGCGGGAGGGCGGAATGAGCAGTACTTC.

This clonotype has just a few counts. The rearrangement joins TRBV6-6 to TRBJ1-2, with D perhaps TRBD1 (6 bases). This CDR3 has 16 amino acids. Germline V lookup: CDR1 MNHNY, CDR2 SVGAGI (reference sequence). V lost 0 bases and J lost 0, with 11 bases in between. The CDR3 loop is CASSYSGQFTNYGYTF. For the CDR3, the DNA is TGTGCCAGCAGTTACTCAGGACAGTTTACTAACTATGGCTACACCTTC.

V and J are TRBV7-2 and TRBJ2-5; possibly TRBD1 or TRBD2 for D (7 bases each). Judging by the DNA end, TRBJ2-1 fits better; the J call may be wrong. The CDR3 spans 16 residues. In germline, CDR1 is SGHTA, CDR2 FQGNSA. CDR3 amino acids: CASSLGAPGGGYEQFF. The DNA for the CDR3 is TGTGCCAGCAGCTTAGGGGCCCCAGGGGGGGGCTACGAGCAGTTCTTC.

This chain uses TRBV7-2 with TRBJ2-6; D possibly corresponds to TRBD1 (6 bases). With 4 bases removed from V and 0 bases from J, the gap between germline ends came to 13 bases. Germline-derived CDR1 and CDR2 are SGHTA and FQGNSA. This CDR3 is 17 amino acids long. CDR3 protein: CASSSGQSYSGANVLTF. The CDR3 nucleotides are TGTGCCAGCAGCTCTGGACAGTCTTACTCTGGGGCCAACGTCCTGACTTTC.

This clonotype is large within its sample. This chain uses TRBV11-2 with TRBJ2-3; perhaps TRBD1 as D (6 bases). This CDR3 has 12 amino acids. CDR1 SGHAT and CDR2 FQNNGV come from the germline V gene. Trimming shortened V by 5 bases and J by 14 bases, and 17 bases separated the two germline ends. Here the CDR3 DNA reads TGTGCCAGCAGCCAATCCGGGACACAAAGGTATTTT. This translates into CASSQSGTQRYF.

V usage is TRBV7-6 and J usage is TRBJ2-5; D call uncertain. The J call may not be correct, given that the DNA end is closer to TRBJ2-7. Germline CDR1 is SGHVS and CDR2 is FNYEAQ. The CDR3 extends over 14 amino acids. This CDR3 reads CASSLGPTRYEQYF. As DNA, the CDR3 is TGTGCCAGCAGCTTAGGTCCGACTCGATACGAGCAGTACTTC.

The chain carries TRBV12-3 or TRBV12-4 and TRBJ1-1, with a possible D match to TRBD1 (5 bases). Trimming pared 6 bases from V and 6 bases from J, leaving 14 bases between. The CDR3 consists of 13 residues. DNA for the CDR3: TGTGCCAGCAGAACCGACATGGGGGCTGAAGCTTTCTTT. Encoded protein: CASRTDMGAEAFF.

The rearrangement uses TRBV10-3 and TRBJ2-3, with TRBD2 identical over 7 bases. This CDR3 is built from 12 residues. CDR1 and CDR2 (germline): ENHRY, SYGVKD. J gave up 0 bases and V 10 bases, and 1 base lay outside the gene matches. CDR3 amino acids: CATSGSTDTQYF. CDR3 bases: TGTGCCACTAGCGGAAGCACAGATACGCAGTATTTT.

The chain carries TRBV11-3 and TRBJ2-1, with D unresolved. The CDR3 length is 14 residues. The germline CDR1 and CDR2 sequences are SGHNT and YENEEA. The V gene lost 1 base and the J gene lost 4 bases, with 8 bases spanning the gap. The DNA of the CDR3 is TGTGCCAGCAGCTTAGTTGCCACTTACAATGAGCAGTTCTTC. This codes for CASSLVATYNEQFF.